The clone carrying this T cell receptor (beta chain) was detected only a few times. The antigen is not known. The data were obtained in a study of T cell repertoires in cytomegalovirus infection. Study-level information: Public TCR beta signatures indicated both CMV infection and matching HLA type. Whole-study findings and limits: CMV carriers having the relevant HLA were flagged by cumulative public TCR beta family frequency. The ex vivo response was dominated by HLA-C-restricted CMV-specific TCR beta clonotypes.

The CDR3 extends over 13 amino acids. In germline, CDR1 is LNHDA, CDR2 SQIVND (reference sequence). Trimming stripped 3 bases from V and 5 bases from J, with 8 bases between. MiXCR was run by TCRdb on the reads, yielding one entry per CDR3 protein. Of around 490,000 distinct CDR3 sequences in the sample, roughly 29% were seen once. Material: PBMCs. The chain uses TRBV19 and TRBJ2-1; D call uncertain. The origin of this receptor is a human donor in good health (CMV status not recorded). Some clones in this sample may be carry-over from other donors' samples. The CDR3 region has the DNA TGTGCCAGTAGTATTTCAACCAACAATGAGCAGTTCTTC. This translates into CASSISTNNEQFF.